By share of the sample, the clone carrying this T cell receptor beta chain is medium-sized. Trimming removed 5 bases at V and 5 bases at J, with 13 bases between. Germline V gene data show CDR1 as LNHDA and CDR2 as SQIVND (reference sequence). The CDR3 is made up of 15 amino acids. These data come from a study of T cell responses to AZD1222 COVID-19 vaccine. Profiling relied on immunoSEQ multiplex PCR, and the TCRdb table lists in-frame clones only, not all of them. The sample has around 120,000 clones, more than 70% seen once. The V gene is TRBV19, the J gene TRBJ1-6; a possible D gene is TRBD1 (5 bases). The receptor was derived from an adult in good health. The sample was peripheral blood, taken on day 0 of AZD1222 vaccination. The CDR3 nucleotides are TGTGCCAGTAGTGTCGACACGGGGGATAATTCACCCCTCCACTTT. This codes for CASSVDTGDNSPLHF.